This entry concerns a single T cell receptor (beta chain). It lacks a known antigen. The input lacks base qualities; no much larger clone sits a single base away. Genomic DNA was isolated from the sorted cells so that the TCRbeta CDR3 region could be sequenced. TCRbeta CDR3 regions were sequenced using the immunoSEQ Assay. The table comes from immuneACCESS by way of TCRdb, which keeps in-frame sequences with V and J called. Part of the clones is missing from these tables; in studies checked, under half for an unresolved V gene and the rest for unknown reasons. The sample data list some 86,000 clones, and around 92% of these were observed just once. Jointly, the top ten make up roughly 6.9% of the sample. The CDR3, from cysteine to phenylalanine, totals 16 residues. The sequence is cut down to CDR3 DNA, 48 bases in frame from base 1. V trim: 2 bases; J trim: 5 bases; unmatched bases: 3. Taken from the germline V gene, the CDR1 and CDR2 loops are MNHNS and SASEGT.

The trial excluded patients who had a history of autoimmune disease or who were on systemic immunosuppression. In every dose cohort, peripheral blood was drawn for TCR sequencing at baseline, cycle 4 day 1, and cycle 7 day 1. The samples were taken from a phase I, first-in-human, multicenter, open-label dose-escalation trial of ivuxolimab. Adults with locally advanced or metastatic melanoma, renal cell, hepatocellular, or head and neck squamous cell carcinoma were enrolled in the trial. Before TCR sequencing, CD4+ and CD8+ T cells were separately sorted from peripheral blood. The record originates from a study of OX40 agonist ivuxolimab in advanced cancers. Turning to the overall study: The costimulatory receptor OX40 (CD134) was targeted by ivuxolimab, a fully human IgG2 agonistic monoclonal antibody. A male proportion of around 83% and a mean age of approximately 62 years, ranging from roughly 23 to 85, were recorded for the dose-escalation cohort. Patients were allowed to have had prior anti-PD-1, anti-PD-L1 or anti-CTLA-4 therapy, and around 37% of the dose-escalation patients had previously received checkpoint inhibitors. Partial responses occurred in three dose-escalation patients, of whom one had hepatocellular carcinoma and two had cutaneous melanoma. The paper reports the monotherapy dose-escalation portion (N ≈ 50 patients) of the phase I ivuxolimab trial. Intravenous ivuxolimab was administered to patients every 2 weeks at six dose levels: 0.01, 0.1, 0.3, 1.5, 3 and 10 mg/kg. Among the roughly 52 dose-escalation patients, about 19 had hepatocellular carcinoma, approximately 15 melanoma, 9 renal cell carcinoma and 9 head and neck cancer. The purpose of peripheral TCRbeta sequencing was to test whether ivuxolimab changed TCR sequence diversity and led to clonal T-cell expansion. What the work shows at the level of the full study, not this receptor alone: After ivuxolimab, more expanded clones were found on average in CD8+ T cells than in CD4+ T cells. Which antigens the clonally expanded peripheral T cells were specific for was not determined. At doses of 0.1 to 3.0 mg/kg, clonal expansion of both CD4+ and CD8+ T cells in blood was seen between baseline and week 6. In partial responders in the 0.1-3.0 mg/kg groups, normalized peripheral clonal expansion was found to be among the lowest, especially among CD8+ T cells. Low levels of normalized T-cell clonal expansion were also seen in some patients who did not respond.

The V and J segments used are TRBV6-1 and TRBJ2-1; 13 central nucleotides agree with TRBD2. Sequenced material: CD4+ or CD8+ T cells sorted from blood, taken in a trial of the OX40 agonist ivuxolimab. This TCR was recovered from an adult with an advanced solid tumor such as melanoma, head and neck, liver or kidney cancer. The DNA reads TGTGCCAGCAGTGAAACTAGCGGGAGGGTAAACAATGAGCAGTTCTTC. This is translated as CASSETSGRVNNEQFF.